These 32 T cell receptor beta chains share one sample of origin, sequenced in a study of T cell responses to AZD1222 COVID-19 vaccine. The protocol was immunoSEQ multiplex PCR, while the TCRdb copy is restricted to in-frame clones and leaves out a portion. The sample contains 150,000 to 180,000 clones, 90% of which appear only once. The sample was peripheral blood, taken on day 0 of AZD1222 vaccination. The receptor set was obtained from an adult in good health.

V usage is TRBV6-1 and J usage is TRBJ2-1; D may be TRBD1 (7 bases). Trimming removed 2 bases at V and 8 bases at J, with 16 bases between. Germline CDR1 and CDR2: MNHNS and SASEGT. This CDR3 has 15 residues. As DNA, the CDR3 is TGTGCCAGCAGTGAACAGTGGCAGGGGGGCCATGAGCAGTTCTTC. This gives the protein CASSEQWQGGHEQFF.

This sequence joins TRBV5-4 and TRBJ2-5; no reliable D call. CDR3 size: 14 residues. Per the germline V gene, CDR1 is SGHNT and CDR2 is YYREEE (reference sequence). Trimming shortened V by 1 base and J by 2 bases, and 9 bases separated the two germline ends. CDR3 in amino acids: CASSLLVQQETQYF. In DNA form, the CDR3 reads TGTGCCAGCAGCTTGTTGGTGCAGCAAGAGACCCAGTACTTC.

The chain joins TRBV28 to TRBJ2-3, with D possibly called TRBD1 or TRBD2 (6 bases each). Germline assignment: CDR1 MDHEN and CDR2 SYDVKM. Trimming left V 5 bases short and J 2 bases short, with 17 bases between. CDR3 length equals 16 residues. DNA of the CDR3: TGTGCCAGCAGTCCACCCGCGGGACAAGTCACAGATACGCAGTATTTT. Residues: CASSPPAGQVTDTQYF.

This sequence joins TRBV5-4 and TRBJ1-3; D is uncertain. Between the trimmed V and J ends, which lost 2 bases and 0 bases, there was a span of 9 bases. CDR3 length: 15 residues. The germline V gene encodes CDR1 SGHNT and CDR2 YYREEE (reference sequence). For the CDR3, the DNA is TGTGCCAGCAGCTTTCGTTCGGGCTCTGGAAACACCATATATTTT. The encoded protein is CASSFRSGSGNTIYF.

The chain joins TRBV6-5 to TRBJ1-5; D unclear. Per the germline V gene, CDR1 is MNHEY and CDR2 is SVGAGI. This CDR3 region has 12 residues. The CDR3 nucleotides are TGTGCTATAGGGAATAGCAATCAGCCCCAGCATTTT. It yields the protein CAIGNSNQPQHF.

The chain employs TRBV7-3 and TRBJ1-1, with D possibly being TRBD1 (5 bases). The V end was cut by 0 bases, the J end by 0 bases, with 8 bases between. CDR3 length: 15 residues. CDR1 is SGHTA, CDR2 FQGTGA, per germline. The chain's CDR3 is CASSLTGGLNTEAFF. The CDR3 nucleotides read TGTGCCAGCAGCTTAACTGGGGGACTGAACACTGAAGCTTTCTTT.

The chain links TRBV5-6 to TRBJ1-5; D is perhaps TRBD1 (6 bases). V lost 3 bases, J lost 11 bases, and 18 bases lay in between. The CDR3 has 14 residues. Per germline, CDR1 SGHDT and CDR2 YYEEEE. The CDR3 nucleotides read TGTGCCAGCAGCTGGCGGGCAGGGGTTGAGGCCCAGCATTTT. Translation: CASSWRAGVEAQHF.

This clone was recorded a few times. The chain joins TRBV12-5 to TRBJ1-2; D ambiguous. There are 15 residues in the CDR3. Germline loops: CDR1 LGHNT, CDR2 FRNRAP. V lost 3 bases, J lost 7 bases, and 18 bases lay in between. CDR3: CASGFSGSLGGGYTF. The CDR3 region has the DNA TGTGCTAGTGGTTTTTCTGGGAGTCTGGGAGGTGGCTACACCTTC.

This clone was observed a single time. The chain joins TRBV19 to TRBJ2-7; 13 bases align to TRBD2. Germline trimming cut 4 bases from V and 4 bases from J; bases unmatched to any gene: 4. In germline, CDR1 is LNHDA, CDR2 SQIVND (reference sequence). The CDR3 has 15 amino acids. CDR3 region: CASSTGLAGVYEQYF. DNA of the CDR3: TGTGCCAGTAGTACCGGACTAGCGGGAGTTTACGAGCAGTACTTC.

This clone has only one observation. The rearrangement links TRBV6-5 to TRBJ1-1; the match to TRBD1 covers 8 bases. This CDR3 region has 15 residues. V lost 3 bases to trimming and J lost 0 bases; unmatched junction nucleotides: 3. Germline CDR1 is MNHEY and CDR2 is SVGAGI. CDR3 protein: CASSYGTGLNTEAFF. The CDR3 DNA follows: TGTGCCAGCAGTTATGGGACAGGCCTGAACACTGAAGCTTTCTTT.

The V gene is TRBV3-1 (or the pseudogene TRBV3-2), the J gene TRBJ2-7; D is unresolved. V dropped 3 bases and J dropped 6 bases, with 9 bases sitting between them. The germline CDR1 and CDR2 sequences are LGHDT and YNNKEL (reference sequence). The CDR3 has 12 amino acids. CDR3 sequence reads: CASSHPAGEQYF. CDR3 in DNA: TGTGCCAGCAGCCATCCCGCAGGCGAGCAGTACTTC.

V gene TRBV19 combines with J gene TRBJ2-5; TRBD1 might be the D (6 bases). The V end was cut by 4 bases, the J end by 3 bases, with 15 bases between. The CDR3 is made up of 15 amino acids. The V gene's germline CDR1 is LNHDA and CDR2 SQIVND (reference sequence). The CDR3 loop reads CASSKWDIGKETQYF. In DNA form, the CDR3 reads TGTGCCAGTAGTAAATGGGACATAGGAAAAGAGACCCAGTACTTC.

The V and J genes are TRBV28 and TRBJ2-1, with 8 bases that match TRBD2. Germline CDR1 reads MDHEN; CDR2 reads SYDVKM. This CDR3 has 14 amino acids. V dropped 9 bases and J dropped 5; count of bases not matched to a gene: 9. CDR3 sequence: CASWGGLGHNEQFF. The CDR3 DNA sequence: TGTGCCAGTTGGGGGGGACTAGGTCACAATGAGCAGTTCTTC.

This sequence joins TRBV5-1 and TRBJ2-1; D gene ambiguous. The CDR3 extends over 15 amino acids. Germline V gene lookup returns CDR1 SGHRS and CDR2 YFSETQ. The V and J ends lost 4 bases and 3 bases respectively, with 14 bases between them. CDR3 nucleotide sequence: TGCGCCAGCAGCCCCACGCGACGGAACTACAATGAGCAGTTCTTC. The encoded protein is CASSPTRRNYNEQFF. The complete variable domain, with remaining parts taken from reference TRBV5-1 and TRBJ2-1, reads KAGVTQTPRYLIKTRGQQVTLSCSPISGHRSVSWYQQTPGQGLQFLFEYFSETQRNKGNFPGRFSGRQFSNSRSEMNVSTLELGDSALYLCASSPTRRNYNEQFFGPGTRLTVL.

The chain links TRBV4-1 to TRBJ2-4, with 7 bases lining up with TRBD1. V trimming: 2 bases; J trimming: 1 base; junction bases outside the gene matches: 5. The CDR3 sequence is 16 residues long. CDR1 is MGHRA, CDR2 YSYEKL, per germline. The chain's CDR3 is CASSQRQGEAKNIQYF. The CDR3 coding sequence is TGCGCCAGCAGCCAAAGACAGGGTGAGGCCAAAAACATTCAGTACTTC.

V and J are TRBV7-3 and TRBJ2-5, with 7 bases fitting TRBD2. There are 16 residues in the CDR3. Germline CDR1 is SGHTA and CDR2 is FQGTGA. V shed 4 bases, J shed 4 bases, and the junction held 12 bases outside the gene matches. The CDR3 nucleotides are TGTGCCAGCAGCTCAGACGCGAGGGGAGGGAGAGAGACCCAGTACTTC. It is translated as CASSSDARGGRETQYF.

The gene calls are TRBV7-2 and TRBJ2-1; tentatively, D is TRBD2 (6 bases). The germline V gene has CDR1 SGHTA and CDR2 FQGNSA. Trimming pared 5 bases from V and 4 bases from J, leaving 15 bases between. CDR3 size: 15 residues. CDR3 in DNA: TGTGCCAGCAGCCGGGGCGGAGGGACTTACAATGAGCAGTTCTTC. Translating it yields CASSRGGGTYNEQFF.

This rearrangement joins TRBV7-9 to TRBJ1-1, with D perhaps TRBD1 (6 bases). Germline V gene sequence: CDR1 SEHNR, CDR2 FQNEAQ (reference sequence). Deletions cut 5 bases from V and 1 base from J, with 14 bases between. CDR3 length: 15 amino acids. CDR3 coding DNA: TGTGCCAGCAGCCCTCGACAGGCCACGAACACTGAAGCTTTCTTT. This codes for CASSPRQATNTEAFF. Full variable domain (outside the CDR3, taken from reference TRBV7-9 and TRBJ1-1): DTGVSQNPRHKITKRGQNVTFRCDPISEHNRLYWYRQTLGQGPEFLTYFQNEAQLEKSRLLSDRFSAERPKGSFSTLEIQRTEQGDSAMYLCASSPRQATNTEAFFGQGTRLTVV.

The V and J genes are TRBV28 and TRBJ1-4; D uncertain. The length of the CDR3 is 11 residues. The germline V and J ends were trimmed by 7 bases and 4 bases, with 4 bases remaining between them. Germline-derived CDR1 and CDR2 are MDHEN and SYDVKM. The CDR3 DNA sequence: TGTGCCAGCATGGTTAATGAAAAACTGTTTTTT. It yields the protein CASMVNEKLFF.

The chain recombines TRBV5-8 with TRBJ1-3, with unresolved D. This CDR3 is 15 amino acids long. Trimming shortened V by 3 bases and J by 2 bases, and 12 bases separated the two germline ends. Germline values: CDR1 SGHTS, CDR2 YDEGEE. CDR3 region: CASSWVTKAGNTIYF. In DNA form, the CDR3 reads TGTGCCAGCAGCTGGGTCACCAAAGCTGGAAACACCATATATTTT. Filled out from reference TRBV5-8 and TRBJ1-3, the complete variable domain reads EAGVTQSPTHLIKTRGQQATLRCSPISGHTSVYWYQQALGLGLQFLLWYDEGEERNRGNFPPRFSGRQFPNYSSELNVNALELEDSALYLCASSWVTKAGNTIYFGEGSWLTVV.

With respect to this clone: The sample carries other DNA sequences with the same CDR3. The V call is TRBV7-9, the J call TRBJ1-5; D not certain. Germline loops: CDR1 SEHNR, CDR2 FQNEAQ (reference sequence). V was trimmed by 1 base and J by 6 bases, leaving 4 bases between them. The CDR3 has 12 amino acids. CDR3 nucleotide sequence: TGTGCCAGCAGCTTAGGCGGTCAGCCCCAGCATTTT. It encodes CASSLGGQPQHF.

The V gene is TRBV7-3, the J gene TRBJ1-1; D not certain. The germline V and J ends were trimmed by 4 bases and 5 bases, with 14 bases remaining between them. The CDR3 runs 14 residues. CDR1 is SGHTA, CDR2 FQGTGA, per germline. CDR3 residues: CASSSRSLGTEAFF. The CDR3, as DNA: TGTGCCAGCAGCTCAAGGTCCCTGGGGACTGAAGCTTTCTTT.

The chain is built from TRBV5-1 and TRBJ2-5; 9 bases are shared with TRBD1. Germline V gene data show CDR1 as SGHRS and CDR2 as YFSETQ. V lost 5 bases, J lost 1 base, and 6 bases stayed unmatched. The CDR3 loop spans 15 amino acids. DNA of the CDR3: TGCGCCAGCAGTCCACTACAGGGGGCCCAAGAGACCCAGTACTTC. Its translation is CASSPLQGAQETQYF.

The chain combines TRBV30 with TRBJ1-5; possibly TRBD1 for D (5 bases). The length of the CDR3 is 15 residues. Germline values: CDR1 GTSNPN, CDR2 SVGIG (reference sequence). Trimming left V 0 bases short and J 7 bases short, with 16 bases between. The CDR3 DNA reads as TGTGCCTGGAGTGTACTCGGGAGGGGCAGCCAGCCCCAGCATTTT. Translation: CAWSVLGRGSQPQHF.

The rearrangement links TRBV27 to TRBJ2-2; 12 nucleotides align to TRBD2. Trimming cost V 7 bases and J 1 base; bases outside gene matches: 10. CDR3 size: 18 residues. Germline-derived CDR1 and CDR2 are MNHEY and SMNVEV (reference sequence). CDR3 residues: CASKGLAGGSENTGELFF. CDR3 in DNA: TGTGCCAGCAAAGGGCTAGCGGGAGGGTCAGAGAACACCGGGGAGCTGTTTTTT.

The rearrangement uses TRBV15 and TRBJ2-2; no definite D call. The CDR3 length is 14 residues. Looked up from germline, CDR1 is LNHNV and CDR2 is YYDKDF (reference sequence). Trimming took 0 bases from V and 5 from J, leaving 7 bases between them. CDR3 bases: TGTGCCACCAGCAGAGATAGGATGACCGGGGAGCTGTTTTTT. Protein: CATSRDRMTGELFF.

J is TRBJ1-5 and V is TRBV28; D uncertain. The CDR3 loop spans 15 amino acids. V was clipped by 3 bases and J by 2 bases, with 11 bases between them. Germline V gene lookup returns CDR1 MDHEN and CDR2 SYDVKM. The CDR3 bases are TGTGCCAGCAGTTTGAGTGGTCCTGGCAATCAGCCCCAGCATTTT. Translation gives CASSLSGPGNQPQHF.

This clone was seen just once. V and J are TRBV5-6 and TRBJ1-2; D unresolved. Trimming stripped 2 bases from V and 3 bases from J, with 11 bases between. The CDR3 runs to 14 residues. Germline CDR1 and CDR2: SGHDT and YYEEEE. CDR3: CASSLRRLHYGYTF. DNA for the CDR3: TGTGCCAGCAGCTTAAGAAGGCTGCACTATGGCTACACCTTC.

This clone is a singleton in its sample. The chain joins TRBV13 to TRBJ1-6, with D uncertain. Per the germline V gene, CDR1 is PRHDT and CDR2 is FYEKMQ (reference sequence). V shed 1 base and J shed 7 bases, with 2 bases lying between them. The CDR3 is 12 amino acids. Here the CDR3 reads CASSLENSPLHF. In DNA, the CDR3 is TGTGCCAGCAGCTTAGAAAATTCACCCCTCCACTTT.

The J gene is TRBJ1-6, the V gene TRBV27; D gene unclear. In germline, CDR1 is MNHEY, CDR2 SMNVEV (reference sequence). The CDR3 consists of 12 residues. The V and J ends lost 8 bases and 5 bases respectively, with 7 bases between them. CDR3 residues: CASGFNNSPLHF. CDR3 DNA: TGTGCCAGCGGATTCAATAATTCACCCCTCCACTTT.

This chain connects TRBV27 to TRBJ2-7; D gene unclear. Germline V gene lookup returns CDR1 MNHEY and CDR2 SMNVEV (reference sequence). Trimming removed 4 bases from V and 0 bases from J, with 13 bases in between. There are 15 residues in the CDR3. In nucleotides, the CDR3 is TGTGCCAGCAGTTCCCCCCGATCCGCCTCCTACGAGCAGTACTTC. It translates to CASSSPRSASYEQYF.

The V and J genes are TRBV6-5 and TRBJ1-4, with D possibly being TRBD1 (5 bases). V lost 6 bases and J 5 bases, leaving 13 bases between the germline ends. CDR3 length equals 14 residues. Germline values: CDR1 MNHEY, CDR2 SVGAGI. Written as DNA, the CDR3 is TGTGCCAGCAGCTGGGACGGCGCGAATGAAAAACTGTTTTTT. This translates into CASSWDGANEKLFF.